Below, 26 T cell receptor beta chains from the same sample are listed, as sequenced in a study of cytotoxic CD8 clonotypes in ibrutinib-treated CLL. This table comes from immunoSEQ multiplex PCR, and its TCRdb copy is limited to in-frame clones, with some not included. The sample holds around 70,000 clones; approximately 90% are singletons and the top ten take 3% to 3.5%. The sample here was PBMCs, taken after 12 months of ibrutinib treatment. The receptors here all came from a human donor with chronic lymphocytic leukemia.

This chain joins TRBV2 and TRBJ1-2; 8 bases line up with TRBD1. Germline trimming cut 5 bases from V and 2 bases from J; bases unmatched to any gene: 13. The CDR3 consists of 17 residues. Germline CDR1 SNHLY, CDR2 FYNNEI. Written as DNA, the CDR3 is TGTGCCAGCAGTCTCGACCGGACAGGGATACGCAACTATGGCTACACCTTC. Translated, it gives CASSLDRTGIRNYGYTF.

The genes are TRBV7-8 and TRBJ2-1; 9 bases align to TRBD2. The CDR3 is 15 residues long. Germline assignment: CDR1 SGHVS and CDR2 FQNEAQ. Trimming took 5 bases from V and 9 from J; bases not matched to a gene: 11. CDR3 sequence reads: CASSVQAGGPIEQFF. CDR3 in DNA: TGTGCCAGCAGCGTTCAGGCGGGAGGGCCAATTGAGCAGTTCTTC.

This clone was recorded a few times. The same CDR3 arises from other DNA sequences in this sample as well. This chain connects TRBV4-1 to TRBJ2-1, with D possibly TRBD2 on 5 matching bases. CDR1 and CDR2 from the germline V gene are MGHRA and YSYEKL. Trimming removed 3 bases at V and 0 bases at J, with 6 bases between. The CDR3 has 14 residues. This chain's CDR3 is CASSQGSSYNEQFF. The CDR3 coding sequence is TGCGCCAGCAGCCAGGGGAGCTCCTACAATGAGCAGTTCTTC.

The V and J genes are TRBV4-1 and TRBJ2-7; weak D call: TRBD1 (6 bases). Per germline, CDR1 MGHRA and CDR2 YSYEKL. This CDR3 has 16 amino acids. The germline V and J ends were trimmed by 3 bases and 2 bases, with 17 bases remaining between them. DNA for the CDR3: TGCGCCAGCAGCCACCGCCCCGGGACACTAGCCTACGAGCAGTACTTC. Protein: CASSHRPGTLAYEQYF.

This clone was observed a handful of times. The chain's CDR3 is CASSPSGTPEAFF. In nucleotides, the CDR3 is TGCGCCAGCAGCCCCTCAGGGACCCCTGAAGCTTTCTTT. The rearrangement joins TRBV5-1 to TRBJ1-1; D may be TRBD1 (5 bases). V was trimmed by 4 bases and J by 6 bases, leaving 13 bases between them. The length of the CDR3 is 13 residues. Germline-derived CDR1 and CDR2 are SGHRS and YFSETQ.

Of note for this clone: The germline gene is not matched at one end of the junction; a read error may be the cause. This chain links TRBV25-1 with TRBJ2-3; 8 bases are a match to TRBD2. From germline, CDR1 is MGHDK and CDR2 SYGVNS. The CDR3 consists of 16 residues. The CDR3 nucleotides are TGTGCCAGTAGTGATGGAAAAGCGGGAGCAAGAGATACGCAGTATTTT. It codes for CASSDGKAGARDTQYF.

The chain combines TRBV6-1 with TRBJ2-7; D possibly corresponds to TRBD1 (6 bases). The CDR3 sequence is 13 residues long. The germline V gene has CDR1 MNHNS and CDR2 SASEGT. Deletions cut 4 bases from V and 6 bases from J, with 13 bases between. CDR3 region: CASSGPWDTEQYF. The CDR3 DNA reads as TGTGCCAGCAGTGGCCCCTGGGACACCGAGCAGTACTTC.

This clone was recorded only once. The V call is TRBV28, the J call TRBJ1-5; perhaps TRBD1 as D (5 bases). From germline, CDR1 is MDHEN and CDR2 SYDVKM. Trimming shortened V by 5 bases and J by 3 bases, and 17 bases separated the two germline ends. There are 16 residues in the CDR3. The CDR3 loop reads CASSPEATALNQPQHF. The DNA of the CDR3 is TGTGCCAGCAGTCCAGAGGCGACAGCCCTCAATCAGCCCCAGCATTTT. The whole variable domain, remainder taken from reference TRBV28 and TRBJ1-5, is DVKVTQSSRYLVKRTGEKVFLECVQDMDHENMFWYRQDPGLGLRLIYFSYDVKMKEKGDIPEGYSVSREKKERFSLILESASTNQTSMYLCASSPEATALNQPQHFGDGTRLSIL.

The CDR3 region has the DNA TGTGCCAGCAGTCCCCGCGGGTTTACTAACTATGGCTACACCTTC. It encodes CASSPRGFTNYGYTF. This chain links TRBV28 with TRBJ1-2; the D is unclear. The CDR3 contains 15 residues. Germline V gives CDR1 MDHEN, CDR2 SYDVKM. V lost 5 bases and J lost 0, with 13 bases in between.

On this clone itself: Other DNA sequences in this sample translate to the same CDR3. The CDR3 coding sequence is TGTGCCAGCAGCCCGGGAGGAGGACCCACAGATACGCAGTATTTT. Encoded protein: CASSPGGGPTDTQYF. The V and J genes are TRBV7-3 and TRBJ2-3; TRBD2 aligns across 7 bases. Germline-derived CDR1 and CDR2 are SGHTA and FQGTGA. The ends lost 5 bases at V and 2 bases at J; junction bases unmatched: 7. The CDR3 covers 15 residues.

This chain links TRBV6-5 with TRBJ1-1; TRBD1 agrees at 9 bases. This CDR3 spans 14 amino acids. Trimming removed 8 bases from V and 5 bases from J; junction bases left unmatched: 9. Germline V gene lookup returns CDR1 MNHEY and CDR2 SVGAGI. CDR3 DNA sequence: TGTGCCAGCGTCGACAGGGGGGGAGGTACTGAAGCTTTCTTT. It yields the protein CASVDRGGGTEAFF.

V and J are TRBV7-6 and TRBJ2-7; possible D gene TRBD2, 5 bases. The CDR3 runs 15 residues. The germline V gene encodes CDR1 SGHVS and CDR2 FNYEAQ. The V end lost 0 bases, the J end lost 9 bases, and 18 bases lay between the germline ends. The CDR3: CASSLAQDWGTRQYF. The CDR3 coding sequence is TGTGCCAGCAGCTTAGCGCAGGACTGGGGTACGAGGCAGTACTTC.

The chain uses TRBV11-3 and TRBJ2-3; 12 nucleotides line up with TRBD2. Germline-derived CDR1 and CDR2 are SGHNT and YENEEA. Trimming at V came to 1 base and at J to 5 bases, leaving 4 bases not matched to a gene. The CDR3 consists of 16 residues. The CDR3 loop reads CASSLGLAGGGDTQYF. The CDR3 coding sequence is TGTGCCAGCAGCTTAGGCCTAGCGGGAGGGGGAGATACGCAGTATTTT.

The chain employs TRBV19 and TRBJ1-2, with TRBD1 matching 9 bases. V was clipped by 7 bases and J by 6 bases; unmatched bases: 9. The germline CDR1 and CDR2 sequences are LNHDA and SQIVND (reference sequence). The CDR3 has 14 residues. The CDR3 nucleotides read TGTGCCAGTAACACAAACCGGGACAGGGATGGCTACACCTTC. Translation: CASNTNRDRDGYTF. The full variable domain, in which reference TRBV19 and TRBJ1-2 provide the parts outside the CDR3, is DGGITQSPKYLFRKEGQNVTLSCEQNLNHDAMYWYRQDPGQGLRLIYYSQIVNDFQKGDIAEGYSVSREKKESFPLTVTSAQKNPTAFYLCASNTNRDRDGYTFGSGTRLTVV.

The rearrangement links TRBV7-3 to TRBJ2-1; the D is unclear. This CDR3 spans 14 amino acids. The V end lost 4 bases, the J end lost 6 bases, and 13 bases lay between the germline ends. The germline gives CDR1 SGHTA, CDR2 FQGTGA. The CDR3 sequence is CASSSLGGSNEQFF. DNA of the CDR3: TGTGCCAGCAGCTCCTTAGGTGGCTCCAATGAGCAGTTCTTC.

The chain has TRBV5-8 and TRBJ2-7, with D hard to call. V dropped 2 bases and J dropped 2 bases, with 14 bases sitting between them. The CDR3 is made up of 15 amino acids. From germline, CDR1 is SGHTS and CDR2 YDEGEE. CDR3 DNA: TGTGCCAGCAGCTTACCAGCAAAAGTACCCTACGAGCAGTACTTC. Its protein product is CASSLPAKVPYEQYF.

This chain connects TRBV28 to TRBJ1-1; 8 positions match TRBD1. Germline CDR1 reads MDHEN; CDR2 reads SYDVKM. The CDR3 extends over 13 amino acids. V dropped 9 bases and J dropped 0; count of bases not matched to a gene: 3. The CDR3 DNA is TGTGCCAGTGGGGGACAGGTGAACACTGAAGCTTTCTTT. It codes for CASGGQVNTEAFF. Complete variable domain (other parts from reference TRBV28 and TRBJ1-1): DVKVTQSSRYLVKRTGEKVFLECVQDMDHENMFWYRQDPGLGLRLIYFSYDVKMKEKGDIPEGYSVSREKKERFSLILESASTNQTSMYLCASGGQVNTEAFFGQGTRLTVV.

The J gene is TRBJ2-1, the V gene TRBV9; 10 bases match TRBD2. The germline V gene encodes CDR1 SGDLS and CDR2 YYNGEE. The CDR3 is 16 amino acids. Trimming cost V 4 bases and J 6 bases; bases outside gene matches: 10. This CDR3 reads CASSLRTSGGPNEQFF. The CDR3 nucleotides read TGTGCCAGCAGCCTACGGACTAGCGGAGGCCCCAATGAGCAGTTCTTC.

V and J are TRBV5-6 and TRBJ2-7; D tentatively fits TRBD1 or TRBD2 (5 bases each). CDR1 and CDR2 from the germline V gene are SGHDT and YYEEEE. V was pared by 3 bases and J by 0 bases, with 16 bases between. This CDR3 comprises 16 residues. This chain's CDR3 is CASSYPRGGFSYEQYF. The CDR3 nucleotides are TGTGCCAGCAGCTATCCACGTGGGGGTTTCTCCTACGAGCAGTACTTC.

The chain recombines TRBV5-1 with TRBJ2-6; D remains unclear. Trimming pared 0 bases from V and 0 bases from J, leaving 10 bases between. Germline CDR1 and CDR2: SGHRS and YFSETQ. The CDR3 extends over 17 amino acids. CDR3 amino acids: CASSLGHESSGANVLTF. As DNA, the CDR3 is TGCGCCAGCAGCTTGGGACATGAAAGCTCTGGGGCCAACGTCCTGACTTTC.

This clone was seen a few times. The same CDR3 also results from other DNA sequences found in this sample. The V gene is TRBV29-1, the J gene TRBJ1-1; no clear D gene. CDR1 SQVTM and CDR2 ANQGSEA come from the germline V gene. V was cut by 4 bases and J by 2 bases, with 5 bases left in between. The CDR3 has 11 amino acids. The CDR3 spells CSVGTNTEAFF. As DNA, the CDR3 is TGCAGCGTTGGCACAAACACTGAAGCTTTCTTT.

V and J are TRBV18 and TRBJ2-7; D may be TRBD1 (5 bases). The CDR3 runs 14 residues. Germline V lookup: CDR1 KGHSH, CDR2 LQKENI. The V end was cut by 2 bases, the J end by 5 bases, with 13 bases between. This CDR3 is CASSPSRDSNEQYF. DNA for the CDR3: TGTGCCAGCTCACCAAGCAGGGATAGTAACGAGCAGTACTTC.

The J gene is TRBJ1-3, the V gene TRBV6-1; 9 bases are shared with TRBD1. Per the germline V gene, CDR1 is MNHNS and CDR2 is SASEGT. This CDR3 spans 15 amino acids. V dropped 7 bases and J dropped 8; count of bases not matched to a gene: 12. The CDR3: CASTLDRGGVDTIYF. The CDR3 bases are TGTGCCAGCACCCTGGACAGGGGAGGCGTAGACACCATATATTTT.

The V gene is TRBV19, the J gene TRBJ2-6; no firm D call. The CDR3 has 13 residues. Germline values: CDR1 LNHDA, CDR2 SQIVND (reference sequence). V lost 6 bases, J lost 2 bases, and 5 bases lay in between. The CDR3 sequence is CASRSAGANVLTF. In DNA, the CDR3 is TGTGCCAGTAGGTCTGCTGGGGCCAACGTCCTGACTTTC.

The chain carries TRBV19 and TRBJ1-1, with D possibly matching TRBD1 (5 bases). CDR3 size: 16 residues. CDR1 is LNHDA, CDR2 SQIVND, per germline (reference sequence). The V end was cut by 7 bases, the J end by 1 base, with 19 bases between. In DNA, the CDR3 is TGTGCCAGTATAAGGTCTGCGCGGACACCGAACACTGAAGCTTTCTTT. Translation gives CASIRSARTPNTEAFF.

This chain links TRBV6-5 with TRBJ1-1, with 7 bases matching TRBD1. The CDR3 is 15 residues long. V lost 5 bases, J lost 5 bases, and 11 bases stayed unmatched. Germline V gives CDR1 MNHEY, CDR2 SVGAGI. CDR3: CASSPPDRVGTEAFF. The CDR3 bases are TGTGCCAGCAGTCCTCCAGACAGGGTGGGAACTGAAGCTTTCTTT.